Each of the 18 T cell receptor beta chains below was sequenced from the same sample in a study of blood T cell repertoires in COVID-19. Repertoires were generated with immunoSEQ multiplex PCR, while TCRdb's copy carries only in-frame clones and drops some. The profile covers around 300,000 clones, with about 87% appearing a single time and 5% taken by the ten largest. The sequencing sample was made of PBMCs or T cells enriched from blood (not recorded which). Source of these receptors: a man under 40 who had recovered from COVID-19.

This chain connects TRBV19 to TRBJ1-4; weak D call: TRBD1 (6 bases). The CDR3 consists of 14 residues. Germline CDR1 and CDR2: LNHDA and SQIVND (reference sequence). V was pared by 2 bases and J by 5 bases, with 9 bases between. The CDR3 DNA follows: TGTGCCAGTAGTATATCGACAGGAAATGAAAAACTGTTTTTT. Translation gives CASSISTGNEKLFF.

This chain connects TRBV29-1 to TRBJ1-2; the match to TRBD1 covers 9 bases. The germline V gene has CDR1 SQVTM and CDR2 ANQGSEA. V trimming: 5 bases; J trimming: 2 bases; junction bases outside the gene matches: 6. The CDR3 runs 14 residues. The CDR3 coding sequence is TGCAGCGTTCTAGGACAGGGGATCAACTATGGCTACACCTTC. Translating gives CSVLGQGINYGYTF.

The genes are TRBV6-5 and TRBJ2-7, with TRBD1 as a possible D gene (5 bases). Germline V gives CDR1 MNHEY, CDR2 SVGAGI. The CDR3 totals 14 residues. The V end was cut by 5 bases, the J end by 2 bases, with 13 bases between. Here the CDR3 reads CASSPKDKPYEQYF. The CDR3 DNA reads as TGTGCCAGCAGTCCAAAGGACAAGCCCTACGAGCAGTACTTC.

This chain uses TRBV3-1 (or the pseudogene TRBV3-2) with TRBJ2-5, with TRBD2 matching over 12 bases. This CDR3 has 14 amino acids. Germline values: CDR1 LGHDT, CDR2 YNNKEL (reference sequence). Trimming at V came to 4 bases and at J to 9 bases, leaving 6 bases not matched to a gene. CDR3 in amino acids: CASSLRASGGAQYF. In DNA, the CDR3 is TGTGCCAGCAGCCTCCGGGCTAGCGGGGGGGCCCAGTACTTC.

The V gene is TRBV5-1, the J gene TRBJ2-7; tentatively, D is TRBD1 (5 bases). Germline V gene data show CDR1 as SGHRS and CDR2 as YFSETQ. The CDR3 extends over 14 amino acids. V lost 3 bases to trimming and J lost 2 bases, with 12 bases between them. CDR3 sequence (DNA): TGCGCCAGCAGCTGGGGTTCAGGGACCTACGAGCAGTACTTC. This translates into CASSWGSGTYEQYF.

V is TRBV19 and J is TRBJ2-7; 8 bases fit TRBD1. The CDR3 spans 14 residues. V shed 5 bases and J 3 bases; nucleotides not matched to a gene: 6. CDR1 is LNHDA and CDR2 is SQIVND in the germline V gene (reference sequence). The CDR3 bases are TGTGCCAGTAGTGCACAGGGGGTGAGCTACGAGCAGTACTTC. This encodes CASSAQGVSYEQYF.

The chain is built from TRBV9 and TRBJ2-7; D unresolved. CDR1 and CDR2 from the germline V gene are SGDLS and YYNGEE. Trimming removed 0 bases from V and 3 bases from J, with 10 bases in between. The CDR3 has 14 residues. CDR3 loop: CASSVAQENYEQYF. The CDR3 DNA sequence: TGTGCCAGCAGCGTAGCCCAGGAAAACTACGAGCAGTACTTC. Based on the CDR3 plus reference TRBV9 and TRBJ2-7, the full variable domain is DSGVTQTPKHLITATGQRVTLRCSPRSGDLSVYWYQQSLDQGLQFLIQYYNGEERAKGNILERFSAQQFPDLHSELNLSSLELGDSALYFCASSVAQENYEQYFGPGTRLTVT.

CDR3 sequence (DNA): TGTGCCAGCAGCGATACAGGAGATCAGCCCCAGCATTTT. Translated, it gives CASSDTGDQPQHF. This chain connects TRBV6-5 to TRBJ1-5, with D possibly matching TRBD1 (5 bases). Trimming stripped 6 bases from V and 5 bases from J, with 11 bases between. The CDR3 is 13 amino acids. The germline CDR1 and CDR2 sequences are MNHEY and SVGAGI.

This chain connects TRBV5-4 to TRBJ1-2; D not certain. The CDR3 runs 13 residues. Trimming removed 4 bases at V and 1 base at J, with 8 bases between. CDR1 is SGHNT, CDR2 YYREEE, per germline (reference sequence). CDR3: CASSGRGNYGYTF. The CDR3 DNA follows: TGTGCCAGCAGCGGGCGGGGTAACTATGGCTACACCTTC.

The chain is built from TRBV5-4 and TRBJ1-2; possibly TRBD1 for D (6 bases). The CDR3 covers 16 residues. V lost 2 bases, J lost 5 bases, and 19 bases lay in between. Germline assignment: CDR1 SGHNT and CDR2 YYREEE (reference sequence). The CDR3 DNA reads as TGTGCCAGCAGCTTAGGGAGAGGGGGTTACGCGTATGGCTACACCTTC. This codes for CASSLGRGGYAYGYTF.

The chain uses TRBV5-1 and TRBJ2-1; D is undetermined. The CDR3 contains 14 residues. Deletions cut 4 bases from V and 4 bases from J, with 12 bases between. Germline CDR1 reads SGHRS; CDR2 reads YFSETQ. The CDR3 coding sequence is TGCGCCAGCAGCCCCCCGGGTGGATACAATGAGCAGTTCTTC. It encodes CASSPPGGYNEQFF.

The chain uses TRBV5-1 and TRBJ2-5; 11 bases fit TRBD2. There are 15 residues in the CDR3. The trim removed 2 bases at V and 5 bases at J, leaving 5 bases unmatched. Germline CDR1 is SGHRS and CDR2 is YFSETQ. The CDR3 sequence: CASSLQLAGGETQYF. The CDR3 coding sequence is TGCGCCAGCAGCTTACAGCTAGCGGGGGGCGAGACCCAGTACTTC.

This rearrangement joins TRBV29-1 to TRBJ2-7, with D perhaps TRBD2 (5 bases). In germline, CDR1 is SQVTM, CDR2 ANQGSEA. The V and J ends lost 0 bases and 3 bases respectively, with 21 bases between them. The CDR3 has 17 residues. The CDR3 DNA reads TGCAGCGTTGAAGATCGGGTTGAGGCTACGGGAATCTACGAGCAGTACTTC. It is translated as CSVEDRVEATGIYEQYF.

The chain couples TRBV28 to TRBJ2-7; 8 bases agree with TRBD1. CDR1 is MDHEN and CDR2 is SYDVKM in the germline V gene. After removal of 2 bases from V and 10 bases from J, the junction contained 7 bases not matched to a gene. This CDR3 contains 13 residues. The CDR3 region is CASSLEGQDPQYF. The CDR3 coding sequence is TGTGCCAGCAGTTTAGAGGGACAGGACCCCCAGTACTTC.

V gene TRBV2 combines with J gene TRBJ1-5; no definite D call. Between the trimmed V and J ends, which lost 5 bases and 0 bases, there was a span of 17 bases. Looked up from germline, CDR1 is SNHLY and CDR2 is FYNNEI. The CDR3 runs 17 residues. The CDR3 bases are TGTGCCAGCAGTAAAGGTCAGGAAGTGATTAGCAATCAGCCCCAGCATTTT. Residues: CASSKGQEVISNQPQHF.

The genes are TRBV10-1 and TRBJ1-6; 7 bases agree with TRBD1. V dropped 9 bases and J dropped 11; count of bases not matched to a gene: 7. Germline CDR1 is WNHNN and CDR2 is SYGVQD (reference sequence). The CDR3 is 12 amino acids. For the CDR3, the DNA is TGCGCCAGAGGACAGGCCCGGGCACCCCTCCACTTT. Translating gives CARGQARAPLHF.

This clone showed up just once. This chain connects TRBV2 to TRBJ1-1, with 9 positions matching TRBD1. The V segment lost 6 bases and the J segment 5 bases; nucleotides outside the gene matches: 7. The germline CDR1 and CDR2 sequences are SNHLY and FYNNEI. The CDR3 totals 14 residues. CDR3 amino acids: CASRMGQGKTEAFF. The CDR3 bases are TGTGCCAGCAGAATGGGACAGGGAAAGACTGAAGCTTTCTTT.

The gene calls are TRBV9 and TRBJ1-4; D gene unclear. This CDR3 comprises 15 residues. Germline loops: CDR1 SGDLS, CDR2 YYNGEE. V lost 3 bases, J lost 1 base, and 10 bases lay in between. This chain's CDR3 is CASSDSPLTNEKLFF. Written as DNA, the CDR3 is TGTGCCAGCAGCGACTCTCCGTTAACTAATGAAAAACTGTTTTTT. Drawing the rest from reference TRBV9 and TRBJ1-4, the complete variable domain is DSGVTQTPKHLITATGQRVTLRCSPRSGDLSVYWYQQSLDQGLQFLIQYYNGEERAKGNILERFSAQQFPDLHSELNLSSLELGDSALYFCASSDSPLTNEKLFFGSGTQLSVL.